These T cell receptor beta chains were read from a single sample in a study of cytomegalovirus exposure and HLA in healthy donors. TCRdb's copy holds only in-frame clones and misses some; the assay was immunoSEQ multiplex PCR. The data show about 78,000 clones, 90% to 97% seen once. Material for sequencing was PBMCs. All receptors derive from a man younger than 35 in good health and CMV-seropositive. Each CDR3 is given with its conserved first and last residue. Each record gives: D gene, clone size, V gene, J gene, CDR3 protein, CDR3 DNA. The D gene is left open where the match is weak. Some rows have no size entry. The others give once, few or many, or a class for an expanded clone.

-	-	TRBV6-4	TRBJ1-1	CASRTRGEAFF	TGTGCCAGTAGAACCAGGGGTGAAGCTTTCTTT
-	-	TRBV10-3	TRBJ1-2	CAISGQGAGEGYTF	TGTGCCATCAGTGGCCAGGGCGCGGGAGAGGGCTACACCTTC
-	-	TRBV7-6	TRBJ1-1	CASSLVAGMNTEAFF	TGTGCCAGCAGCTTAGTTGCGGGTATGAACACTGAAGCTTTCTTT
TRBD1	-	TRBV9	TRBJ2-7	CASSALGQGTEQYF	TGTGCCAGCAGCGCACTAGGACAGGGAACCGAGCAGTACTTC
TRBD1	-	TRBV28	TRBJ2-3	CASSLGQGVTDTQYF	TGTGCCAGCAGTTTGGGACAGGGAGTAACAGATACGCAGTATTTT
-	once	TRBV30	TRBJ2-1	CAWTPPTGARSYNEQFF	TGTGCCTGGACCCCCCCCACAGGCGCACGCTCCTACAATGAGCAGTTCTTC
TRBD2	-	TRBV6-5	TRBJ2-7	CASSYVGLETYEQYF	TGTGCCAGCAGTTATGTGGGACTAGAGACCTACGAGCAGTACTTC
-	-	TRBV7-3	TRBJ2-3	CASSPRGRSGPPDTQYF	TGTGCCAGCAGCCCCCGCGGTAGAAGCGGTCCCCCAGATACGCAGTATTTT
-	-	TRBV28	TRBJ1-2	CASSWARGSLRGYTF	TGTGCCAGCAGCTGGGCACGAGGGTCTCTGAGGGGCTACACCTTC
-	-	TRBV25-1	TRBJ1-4	CASHGGEKLFF	TGTGCCAGCCACGGGGGGGAAAAACTGTTTTTT
-	few	TRBV2	TRBJ1-2	CASSVYRTNYGYTF	TGTGCCAGCAGTGTCTACAGGACTAACTATGGCTACACCTTC
TRBD1	-	TRBV30	TRBJ2-7	CACYRDRVYEQYF	TGTGCCTGTTACCGGGACAGGGTATACGAGCAGTACTTC
-	-	TRBV7-2	TRBJ2-2	CASSLLASPVGELFF	TGTGCCAGCAGCTTACTAGCAAGCCCAGTGGGGGAGCTGTTTTTT
TRBD1	once	TRBV2	TRBJ2-7	CASRVPGTGGMEQYF	TGTGCCAGCAGAGTTCCCGGGACAGGGGGCATGGAGCAGTACTTC
-	-	TRBV15	TRBJ2-5	CATVGAGAQETQYF	TGTGCCACCGTAGGTGCTGGGGCTCAAGAGACCCAGTACTTC
-	-	TRBV7-9	TRBJ1-1	CASSLVGRENTEAFF	TGTGCCAGCAGCTTAGTGGGCAGGGAGAACACTGAAGCTTTCTTT
TRBD1	-	TRBV5-4	TRBJ2-7	CASSRNRGISYEQYF	TGTGCCAGCAGCCGGAACAGGGGGATCTCCTACGAGCAGTACTTC
TRBD2	-	TRBV6-1	TRBJ2-2	CASSESSSGRINTGELFF	TGTGCCAGCAGTGAATCGTCTAGCGGGAGGATTAACACCGGGGAGCTGTTTTTT
-	-	TRBV5-6	TRBJ1-6	CASSWGPGVGSPLHF	TGTGCCAGCAGCTGGGGACCAGGGGTTGGATCACCCCTCCACTTT
TRBD1	-	TRBV30	TRBJ1-1	CAWSWTGGNTEAFF	TGTGCCTGGTCTTGGACAGGGGGGAACACTGAAGCTTTCTTT
-	-	TRBV27	TRBJ1-2	CASSWGGPGGYTF	TGTGCCAGCAGTTGGGGGGGCCCGGGGGGCTACACCTTC
TRBD2	-	TRBV11-2	TRBJ2-7	CASSLFRTSGIYEQYF	TGTGCCAGCAGCTTATTTAGGACTAGCGGGATTTACGAGCAGTACTTC
TRBD2	-	TRBV6-6	TRBJ2-3	CASSYQGGDTQYF	TGTGCCAGCAGTTACCAGGGAGGGGATACGCAGTATTTT
-	-	TRBV7-8	TRBJ2-5	CASSLAGGGQETQYF	TGTGCCAGCAGCTTAGCGGGAGGCGGCCAAGAGACCCAGTACTTC
TRBD1	few	TRBV2	TRBJ1-1	CASSTHAGGTEAFF	TGTGCCAGCAGTACCCATGCAGGGGGCACTGAAGCTTTCTTT
-	-	TRBV9	TRBJ2-1	CASSARGDEQFF	TGTGCCAGCAGCGCCAGGGGAGATGAGCAGTTCTTC
-	-	TRBV5-1	TRBJ2-7	CASSSLDRINYEQYF	TGCGCCAGCAGCTCCCTCGACAGGATTAACTACGAGCAGTACTTC
TRBD1	-	TRBV5-6	TRBJ2-5	CASSSTGGAETQYF	TGTGCCAGCAGCTCGACAGGGGGCGCCGAGACCCAGTACTTC
-	-	TRBV19	TRBJ2-1	CASRPGYNEQFF	TGTGCCAGTAGGCCGGGATACAATGAGCAGTTCTTC
-	-	TRBV7-8	TRBJ1-4	CASSNKQGWTNEKLFF	TGTGCCAGCAGCAACAAACAGGGTTGGACTAATGAAAAACTGTTTTTT
TRBD2	-	TRBV6-5	TRBJ2-1	CASSWGLAGNEQFF	TGTGCCAGCAGTTGGGGACTAGCGGGTAATGAGCAGTTCTTC
-	-	TRBV28	TRBJ1-2	CASSLKYLSGSYGYTF	TGTGCCAGCAGTTTAAAGTACCTTTCAGGGTCCTATGGCTACACCTTC
-	-	TRBV4-1	TRBJ1-2	CASSQQATDYGYTF	TGCGCCAGCAGCCAACAAGCGACCGACTATGGCTACACCTTC
-	-	TRBV5-8	TRBJ2-1	CASSWGIGHTEFF	TGTGCCAGCAGCTGGGGTATAGGACATACTGAGTTCTTC
-	-	TRBV7-3	TRBJ2-3	CASSLGSRGNTQYF	TGTGCCAGCAGCTTAGGTTCCAGGGGCAATACGCAGTATTTT
TRBD1	-	TRBV19	TRBJ2-2	CASIRPRQGATGELFF	TGTGCCAGTATCCGCCCGAGACAGGGTGCAACCGGGGAGCTGTTTTTT
TRBD2	-	TRBV10-1	TRBJ2-7	CASSDFLGLAHEQYF	TGCGCCAGCAGTGATTTTTTGGGACTAGCTCACGAGCAGTACTTC
-	-	TRBV6-4	TRBJ1-2	CASSDPYNYGYTF	TGTGCCAGCAGCGATCCCTATAACTATGGCTACACCTTC
TRBD1	-	TRBV29-1	TRBJ2-1	CSVEGNRGDEQFF	TGCAGCGTTGAAGGAAACAGGGGGGATGAGCAGTTCTTC
TRBD2	-	TRBV27	TRBJ2-3	CASSPVGGREDHTQYF	TGTGCCAGCAGTCCCGTAGGCGGGAGGGAGGATCATACGCAGTATTTT
TRBD2	few	TRBV5-1	TRBJ2-1	CASSLGSSGSGNEQFF	TGCGCCAGCAGCTTGGGGTCTAGCGGGAGTGGTAATGAGCAGTTCTTC
-	-	TRBV9	TRBJ1-2	CASSPRGQQANYGYTF	TGTGCCAGCAGCCCACGCGGACAGCAAGCTAACTATGGCTACACCTTC
-	-	TRBV5-6	TRBJ1-5	CASSFGGYEGNQPQHF	TGTGCCAGCAGCTTCGGAGGGTATGAGGGCAATCAGCCCCAGCATTTT
-	-	TRBV18	TRBJ1-1	CASSPQPTAEAFF	TGTGCCAGCTCACCACAGCCGACAGCCGAAGCTTTCTTT
-	-	TRBV4-2	TRBJ1-2	CASSQEIVKGSGIYGYTF	TGTGCCAGCAGCCAAGAGATAGTTAAAGGATCAGGGATCTATGGCTACACCTTC
-	-	TRBV11-2	TRBJ1-2	CASSLAGGYYGYTF	TGTGCCAGCAGCTTAGCTGGGGGCTACTATGGCTACACCTTC
TRBD2	-	TRBV30	TRBJ2-1	CARSDSGISYNEQFF	TGTGCCCGGAGTGACAGCGGGATCTCCTACAATGAGCAGTTCTTC
TRBD2	-	TRBV27	TRBJ2-1	CATTGGSRQFF	TGTGCCACCACGGGGGGTTCCCGGCAGTTCTTC
-	-	TRBV5-1	TRBJ1-1	CASSLVNRDRSTEAFF	TGCGCCAGCAGCTTGGTTAACAGGGACCGAAGCACTGAAGCTTTCTTT
-	-	TRBV7-9	TRBJ2-7	CASSSLRDLATYEQYF	TGTGCCAGCAGCTCCCTCCGGGACCTAGCGACCTACGAGCAGTACTTC
-	-	TRBV27	TRBJ2-2	CASSLGGIGELFF	TGTGCCAGCAGTCTCGGCGGGATCGGGGAGCTGTTTTTT
TRBD2	-	TRBV30	TRBJ2-5	CAWTSGSRGETQYF	TGTGCCTGGACTAGCGGGAGTCGGGGTGAGACCCAGTACTTC
TRBD1	-	TRBV27	TRBJ2-7	CASSVTGGGTYEQYF	TGTGCCAGCAGTGTGACAGGGGGCGGTACCTACGAGCAGTACTTC
-	-	TRBV29-1	TRBJ1-5	CSVTYAPNQPQHF	TGCAGCGTAACATATGCCCCTAATCAGCCCCAGCATTTT
TRBD1	-	TRBV27	TRBJ2-7	CASSLTGTGLGEQYF	TGTGCCAGCAGTTTAACTGGGACAGGGTTAGGGGAGCAGTACTTC
TRBD1	-	TRBV5-1	TRBJ2-5	CASSLVPGGVETQYF	TGCGCCAGCAGCTTGGTTCCAGGGGGCGTGGAGACCCAGTACTTC
-	-	TRBV7-9	TRBJ1-1	CASSLSTDEAFF	TGTGCCAGCAGTTTATCGACAGACGAAGCTTTCTTT
TRBD2	-	TRBV5-1	TRBJ2-3	CASSISGGTDTQYF	TGCGCCAGCAGTATTAGCGGGGGCACGGATACGCAGTATTTT
TRBD2	-	TRBV9	TRBJ2-2	CASSVGGAAGELFF	TGTGCCAGCAGCGTCGGGGGGGCGGCCGGGGAGCTGTTTTTT